These T cell receptor beta chains were read from a single sample in a study of T cell repertoires in cytomegalovirus infection. MiXCR was run by TCRdb on the reads, yielding one entry per CDR3 protein. Of some 180,000 distinct CDR3 sequences in the sample, roughly 9.8% are singletons; the top ten hold roughly 4.8%. Material for sequencing was PBMCs. These receptors originate from a human donor in good health (CMV status not recorded). Some clones in this sample may be carry-over from other donors' samples. The conserved cysteine and the conserved F or W are not part of the CDR3 here. The order of the fields is J gene, V gene, CDR3 protein.

TRBJ2-7,TRBV7-2,ASSPQDRPDYEQY
TRBJ2-1,TRBV10-3,AISASGTGNYNEQF
TRBJ2-1,TRBV28,ASREDHPVSYNEQF
TRBJ2-7,TRBV9,ASSVDGSTASYEQY
TRBJ1-2,TRBV3-1,ASSQDHYGYT
TRBJ2-5,TRBV3-1,ASSQEVSQRTQY
TRBJ2-5,TRBV11-3,ASSRTGETQY
TRBJ1-1,TRBV19,ASRQRQGSTEAF
TRBJ2-2,TRBV7-2,ASSLGQVKTGELF
TRBJ2-7,TRBV29-1,SVELQTYEQY
TRBJ2-5,TRBV2,ASRGMTGAETQY
TRBJ2-3,TRBV7-9,ASSPRGSSTDTQY
TRBJ2-3,TRBV7-2,ASSLRLAGGRLSDTQY
TRBJ2-5,TRBV20-1,SATRDSGTQETQY
TRBJ1-5,TRBV7-8,ASSKSGGQGAGFQPQH
TRBJ1-5,TRBV12-3/TRBV12-4,ASSATGLSNQPQH